The 28 T cell receptor beta chains reported below all come from one sample, sequenced in a study of cytomegalovirus exposure and HLA in healthy donors. PCR primers comprised 60 Vbeta and 13 Jbeta primers. Measured with immunoSEQ multiplex PCR; TCRdb has only the in-frame clones, and not every one. Among roughly 250,000 clones listed, roughly 70% were seen once. The sequenced sample was PBMCs. All receptors derive from a female donor in good health and CMV-seronegative.

The V call is TRBV2, the J call TRBJ1-5; D gene uncertain. Germline V gene sequence: CDR1 SNHLY, CDR2 FYNNEI. The CDR3 has 14 amino acids. Trimming took 4 bases from V and 0 from J, leaving 7 bases between them. The CDR3 loop is CASSVGGSNQPQHF. In DNA form, the CDR3 reads TGTGCCAGCAGTGTCGGCGGTAGCAATCAGCCCCAGCATTTT. The full variable domain, rest sourced from reference TRBV2 and TRBJ1-5, is EPEVTQTPSHQVTQMGQEVILRCVPISNHLYFYWYRQILGQKVEFLVSFYNNEISEKSEIFDDQFSVERPDGSNFTLKIRSTKLEDSAMYFCASSVGGSNQPQHFGDGTRLSIL.

The chain combines TRBV28 with TRBJ1-1; D is unresolved. The CDR3 spans 13 residues. The V and J ends lost 3 bases and 0 bases respectively, with 5 bases between them. In germline, CDR1 is MDHEN, CDR2 SYDVKM. The chain's CDR3 is CASSFGLNTEAFF. CDR3 sequence (DNA): TGTGCCAGCAGTTTCGGTTTGAACACTGAAGCTTTCTTT.

The genes are TRBV28 and TRBJ1-2; D may be TRBD1 (5 bases). The CDR3 runs to 16 residues. The germline CDR1 and CDR2 sequences are MDHEN and SYDVKM. V was clipped by 7 bases and J by 4 bases, with 22 bases between them. This CDR3 reads CASNFGGEGRIYGYTF. The CDR3 coding sequence is TGTGCCAGCAATTTTGGGGGGGAGGGCAGAATCTATGGCTACACCTTC.

V and J are TRBV5-6 and TRBJ2-3, with a tentative D call TRBD2 (5 bases). Deletions cut 4 bases from V and 7 bases from J, with 16 bases between. The length of the CDR3 is 14 residues. Germline-derived CDR1 and CDR2 are SGHDT and YYEEEE. The DNA of the CDR3 is TGTGCCAGCAGCCCCTGGGGAGCGCCCCATACGCAGTATTTT. Encoded protein: CASSPWGAPHTQYF.

Worth noting for this clone: One end of the junction fails to match germline, which may point to a read error. The CDR3 DNA reads TGTTCCAGCAGCTTACTTGCGGAAGAGACCCAGTACTTC. The encoded protein is CSSSLLAEETQYF. V usage is TRBV7-9 and J usage is TRBJ2-5, with D uncertain. This CDR3 contains 13 residues. CDR1 and CDR2 (germline): SEHNR, FQNEAQ (reference sequence).

This clone was detected only a few times. CDR3 sequence reads: CAWVSLWGGNDGYTF. DNA for the CDR3: TGTGCCTGGGTCTCCCTTTGGGGGGGAAACGATGGCTACACCTTC. The chain couples TRBV30 to TRBJ1-2, with D maybe TRBD1 (5 bases). The germline gives CDR1 GTSNPN, CDR2 SVGIG (reference sequence). V lost 5 bases and J 6 bases, leaving 22 bases between the germline ends. The CDR3 has 15 residues.

The rearrangement links TRBV7-9 to TRBJ2-5; possible D gene TRBD1, 5 bases. The DNA end lines up better with TRBJ2-7; the J call may be wrong. The germline V gene encodes CDR1 SEHNR and CDR2 FQNEAQ (reference sequence). This CDR3 is built from 14 residues. This CDR3 is CASSHEVGDYEQYF. The CDR3 coding sequence is TGTGCCAGCTCCCACGAGGTAGGGGACTACGAGCAGTACTTC.

The V and J genes are TRBV5-4 and TRBJ2-7, with TRBD2 identical over 14 bases. In germline, CDR1 is SGHNT, CDR2 YYREEE (reference sequence). The V gene end was trimmed by 4 bases and the J gene end by 6 bases; junction bases not matched to a gene: 12. CDR3 length: 17 residues. CDR3 region: CASSPTPGLAGVGEQYF. Written as DNA, the CDR3 is TGTGCCAGCAGCCCAACCCCGGGACTAGCGGGAGTAGGCGAGCAGTACTTC.

The chain joins TRBV5-1 to TRBJ2-3; TRBD1 matches at 8 bases. The CDR3 has 15 residues. Germline values: CDR1 SGHRS, CDR2 YFSETQ. The trim removed 4 bases at V and 6 bases at J, leaving 10 bases unmatched. The CDR3 sequence is CASSGFGQGADTQYF. CDR3 nucleotides: TGCGCCAGCAGCGGATTTGGTCAGGGGGCTGATACGCAGTATTTT.

This sequence joins TRBV15 and TRBJ2-7; D might be TRBD2 (6 bases). Trimming stripped 3 bases from V and 6 bases from J, with 12 bases between. This CDR3 contains 13 residues. The germline CDR1 and CDR2 sequences are LNHNV and YYDKDF (reference sequence). The CDR3 protein is CATSSPGTPEQYF. The CDR3, as DNA: TGTGCCACCAGCAGCCCCGGGACTCCCGAGCAGTACTTC.

The chain employs TRBV4-1 and TRBJ2-1, with 9 positions matching TRBD2. Germline V gives CDR1 MGHRA, CDR2 YSYEKL. Germline trimming cut 1 base from V and 3 bases from J; bases unmatched to any gene: 4. The CDR3 is 16 amino acids. Here the CDR3 reads CASSQGRTSDYNEQFF. The DNA for the CDR3 is TGCGCCAGCAGCCAAGGAAGGACTAGCGACTACAATGAGCAGTTCTTC.

The chain employs TRBV6-5 and TRBJ1-1, with TRBD1 identical over 9 bases. Germline V lookup: CDR1 MNHEY, CDR2 SVGAGI. V lost 5 bases to trimming and J lost 4 bases; unmatched junction nucleotides: 8. The CDR3 is 15 amino acids. The chain's CDR3 is CASSPTGTGSTEAFF. The CDR3 nucleotides are TGTGCCAGCAGTCCTACCGGGACAGGGAGCACTGAAGCTTTCTTT.

This clone was detected only once. V and J are TRBV20-1 and TRBJ2-7; D gene ambiguous. The germline gives CDR1 DFQATT, CDR2 SNEGSKA (reference sequence). This CDR3 is 11 amino acids long. In DNA, the CDR3 is TGCAGCGCGAACCGGGCCTACGAGCAGTACTTC. Residues: CSANRAYEQYF.

The chain carries TRBV28 and TRBJ2-1; D might be TRBD2 (6 bases). CDR1 is MDHEN, CDR2 SYDVKM, per germline. The CDR3 has 12 residues. V lost 4 bases and J lost 8, with 9 bases in between. CDR3: CASSSSSDEQFF. CDR3 in DNA: TGTGCCAGCAGTTCATCTAGCGATGAGCAGTTCTTC.

The chain uses TRBV29-1 and TRBJ2-7; 9 nucleotides line up with TRBD1. V gave up 6 bases and J gave up 2 bases; unmatched junction bases: 5. Germline CDR1 reads SQVTM; CDR2 reads ANQGSEA. The CDR3 contains 13 residues. CDR3 sequence (DNA): TGCAGCGTCCCGGGACAGGGAACCTACGAGCAGTACTTC. Translation gives CSVPGQGTYEQYF.

About this clone: Other DNA sequences from this sample encode an identical CDR3 as well. The chain joins TRBV2 to TRBJ2-3; 9 bases line up with TRBD2. CDR3 length: 15 amino acids. Germline-derived CDR1 and CDR2 are SNHLY and FYNNEI. V gave up 5 bases and J gave up 3 bases; unmatched junction bases: 6. The CDR3 is CASSRSGSGTDTQYF. In nucleotides, the CDR3 is TGTGCCAGCAGTCGTAGCGGGAGCGGGACAGATACGCAGTATTTT. The variable domain in full, completed from reference TRBV2 and TRBJ2-3, reads EPEVTQTPSHQVTQMGQEVILRCVPISNHLYFYWYRQILGQKVEFLVSFYNNEISEKSEIFDDQFSVERPDGSNFTLKIRSTKLEDSAMYFCASSRSGSGTDTQYFGPGTRLTVL.

The chain is built from TRBV19 and TRBJ2-3, with 10 bases that match TRBD2. V lost 6 bases to trimming and J lost 0 bases; unmatched junction nucleotides: 6. The CDR3 is 16 residues long. Germline lookup yields CDR1 LNHDA and CDR2 SQIVND (reference sequence). The CDR3 nucleotides are TGTGCCAGTAGACCAGGACTAGCGGAAAGCACAGATACGCAGTATTTT. Its translation: CASRPGLAESTDTQYF.

This clone has a handful of counts. This chain uses TRBV19 with TRBJ2-7; TRBD2 agrees at 9 bases. V was pared by 5 bases and J by 7 bases, with 9 bases of the junction left unmatched. This CDR3 contains 14 residues. Germline V gene sequence: CDR1 LNHDA, CDR2 SQIVND (reference sequence). CDR3 region: CASSVASGTREQYF. CDR3 in DNA: TGTGCCAGTAGTGTAGCTAGCGGGACTCGTGAGCAGTACTTC.

V and J are TRBV5-4 and TRBJ2-1; 8 nucleotides match TRBD2. The CDR3 covers 14 residues. Losses at the gene ends were 4 bases for V and 8 bases for J; bases not matched to a gene: 8. Germline CDR1 and CDR2: SGHNT and YYREEE (reference sequence). This CDR3 reads CASSPRGAGDEQFF. The CDR3 bases are TGTGCCAGCAGCCCGAGGGGAGCGGGGGATGAGCAGTTCTTC.

V usage is TRBV29-1 and J usage is TRBJ1-5, with 8 bases that match TRBD1. V shed 7 bases, J shed 6 bases, and the junction held 8 bases outside the gene matches. The CDR3 consists of 13 residues. The V gene's germline CDR1 is SQVTM and CDR2 ANQGSEA. As DNA, the CDR3 is TGCAGCGCCCAGGACAGGGATGGTCAGCCCCAGCATTTT. It yields the protein CSAQDRDGQPQHF.

The chain recombines TRBV19 with TRBJ1-3, with 7 bases identical to TRBD1. V lost 3 bases to trimming and J lost 2 bases; unmatched junction nucleotides: 4. Germline V gene sequence: CDR1 LNHDA, CDR2 SQIVND (reference sequence). This CDR3 is built from 15 residues. In nucleotides, the CDR3 is TGTGCCAGTAGTATTAGGGGGCCCACTGGAAACACCATATATTTT. This gives the protein CASSIRGPTGNTIYF.

The chain joins TRBV15 to TRBJ2-2; TRBD2 matches 7 bases. V dropped 1 base and J dropped 5; count of bases not matched to a gene: 4. Germline CDR1 is LNHNV and CDR2 is YYDKDF (reference sequence). The CDR3 loop spans 15 amino acids. The CDR3: CATSRGGTMTGELFF. CDR3 sequence (DNA): TGTGCCACCAGCAGAGGGGGGACTATGACCGGGGAGCTGTTTTTT.

The gene calls are TRBV5-1 and TRBJ2-2; 10 nucleotides align to TRBD2. After removal of 6 bases from V and 3 bases from J, the junction contained 14 bases not matched to a gene. The CDR3 covers 18 residues. Germline lookup yields CDR1 SGHRS and CDR2 YFSETQ. The CDR3 DNA is TGCGCCAGCACCATGGCACTAGCGGGAATCGGTGACACCGGGGAGCTGTTTTTT. Its translation is CASTMALAGIGDTGELFF.

The chain recombines TRBV15 with TRBJ2-1; 11 bases fit TRBD2. The V and J ends lost 0 bases and 7 bases, in that order; junction bases with no gene match: 8. CDR1 and CDR2 from the germline V gene are LNHNV and YYDKDF (reference sequence). The CDR3 is made up of 17 amino acids. CDR3 region: CATSRDTVTSGSNEQFF. CDR3 DNA sequence: TGTGCCACCAGCAGAGATACAGTAACTAGCGGGAGTAATGAGCAGTTCTTC.

The rearrangement uses TRBV28 and TRBJ2-2, with a tentative D call TRBD1 (6 bases). Germline CDR1 reads MDHEN; CDR2 reads SYDVKM. The CDR3 is 17 amino acids. V lost 8 bases and J lost 1, with 20 bases in between. CDR3 DNA: TGTGCCAGCCGATTGCACCCAGGGGCGATGAACACCGGGGAGCTGTTTTTT. This sequence encodes CASRLHPGAMNTGELFF.

This chain uses TRBV29-1 with TRBJ2-3; 10 bases map to TRBD1. Germline values: CDR1 SQVTM, CDR2 ANQGSEA. V dropped 7 bases and J dropped 4; count of bases not matched to a gene: 8. This CDR3 is 14 amino acids long. The CDR3 nucleotides read TGCAGCGCCACGACCGGGACAGGGGCAGATACGCAGTATTTT. This codes for CSATTGTGADTQYF.

CDR3 in amino acids: CASSSGERTEAFF. CDR3 sequence (DNA): TGTGCCAGCAGCTCAGGGGAGAGGACTGAAGCTTTCTTT. The V gene is TRBV9, the J gene TRBJ1-1; the D gene is possibly TRBD1 (6 bases). This CDR3 is built from 13 residues. Between the trimmed V and J ends, which lost 4 bases and 5 bases, there was a span of 12 bases. Germline CDR1 reads SGDLS; CDR2 reads YYNGEE.

V gene TRBV27 combines with J gene TRBJ2-3; unclear D gene. This CDR3 has 14 amino acids. V was pared by 0 bases and J by 8 bases, with 12 bases between. CDR1 and CDR2 from the germline V gene are MNHEY and SMNVEV (reference sequence). Here the CDR3 DNA reads TGTGCCAGCAGTTTATCAGCTGCCCGGAGTACGCAGTATTTT. Its protein is CASSLSAARSTQYF.